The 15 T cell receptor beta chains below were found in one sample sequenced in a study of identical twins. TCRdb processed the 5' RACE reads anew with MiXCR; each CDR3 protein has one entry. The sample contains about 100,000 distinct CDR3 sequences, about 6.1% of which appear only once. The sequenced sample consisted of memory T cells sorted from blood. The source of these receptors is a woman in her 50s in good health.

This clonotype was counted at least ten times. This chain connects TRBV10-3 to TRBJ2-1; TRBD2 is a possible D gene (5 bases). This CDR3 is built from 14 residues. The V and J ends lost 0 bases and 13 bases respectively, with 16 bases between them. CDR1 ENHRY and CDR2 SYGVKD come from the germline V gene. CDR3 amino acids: CAISESTRVRTQFF. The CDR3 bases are TGTGCCATCAGTGAGTCGACTCGCGTAAGGACTCAGTTCTTC.

Written as DNA, the CDR3 is TGTGCCTGGAGGGCTTGGGTTGCTCAACGGGACAGCGGATCACCCCTCCACTTT. It is translated as CAWRAWVAQRDSGSPLHF. This chain joins TRBV30 and TRBJ1-6; 7 bases align to TRBD1. Germline lookup yields CDR1 GTSNPN and CDR2 SVGIG (reference sequence). V lost 3 bases, J lost 10 bases, and 21 bases stayed unmatched. The CDR3 is 18 amino acids.

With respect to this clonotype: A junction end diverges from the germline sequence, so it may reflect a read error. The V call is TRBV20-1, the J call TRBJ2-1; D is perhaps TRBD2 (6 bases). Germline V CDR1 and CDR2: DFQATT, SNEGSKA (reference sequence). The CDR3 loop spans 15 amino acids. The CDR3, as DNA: TGCAGAGCTAGCGCGAGTATGTTATCCTACAATGAGCAGTTCTTC. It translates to CRASASMLSYNEQFF.

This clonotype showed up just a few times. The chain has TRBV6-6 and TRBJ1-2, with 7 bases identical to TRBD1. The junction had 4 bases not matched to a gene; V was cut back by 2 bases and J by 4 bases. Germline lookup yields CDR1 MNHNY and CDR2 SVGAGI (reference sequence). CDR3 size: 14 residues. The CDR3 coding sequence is TGTGCCAGCAGTTACGGACAGGCCGGCTATGGCTACACCTTC. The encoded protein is CASSYGQAGYGYTF.

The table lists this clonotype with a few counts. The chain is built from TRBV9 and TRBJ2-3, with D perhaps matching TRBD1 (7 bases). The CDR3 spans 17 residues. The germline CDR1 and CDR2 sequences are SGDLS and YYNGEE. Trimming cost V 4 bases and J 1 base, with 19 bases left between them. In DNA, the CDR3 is TGTGCCAGCAGCCCCTTTGTGGGAGGACAGGGCACAGATACGCAGTATTTT. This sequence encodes CASSPFVGGQGTDTQYF.

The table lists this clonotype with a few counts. CDR3 amino acids: CASSWDMFF. DNA of the CDR3: TGTGCCAGCAGCTGGGACATGTTCTTC. J is TRBJ2-1 and V is TRBV7-2; a weak D match, TRBD1 (6 bases). With 4 bases removed from V and 15 bases from J, the gap between germline ends came to 7 bases. In germline, CDR1 is SGHTA, CDR2 FQGNSA. This CDR3 region has 9 residues.

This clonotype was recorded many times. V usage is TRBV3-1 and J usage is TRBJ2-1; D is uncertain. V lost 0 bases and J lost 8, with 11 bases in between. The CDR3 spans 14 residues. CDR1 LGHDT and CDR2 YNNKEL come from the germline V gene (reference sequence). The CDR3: CASSQDTLTHEQFF. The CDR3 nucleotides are TGTGCCAGCAGCCAAGATACCCTAACCCATGAGCAGTTCTTC.

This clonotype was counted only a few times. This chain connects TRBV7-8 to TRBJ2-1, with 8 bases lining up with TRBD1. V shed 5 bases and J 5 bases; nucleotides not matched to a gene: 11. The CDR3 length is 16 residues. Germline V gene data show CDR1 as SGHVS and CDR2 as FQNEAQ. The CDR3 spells CASSHRSGQGNNEQFF. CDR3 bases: TGTGCCAGCAGCCACAGGAGTGGACAGGGAAACAATGAGCAGTTCTTC.

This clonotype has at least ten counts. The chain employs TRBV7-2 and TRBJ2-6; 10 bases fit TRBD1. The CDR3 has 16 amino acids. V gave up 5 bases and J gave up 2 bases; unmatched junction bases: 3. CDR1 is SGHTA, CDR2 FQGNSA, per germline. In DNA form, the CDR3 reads TGTGCCAGCAGCCGACAGGGGGCGACTGGGGCCAACGTCCTGACTTTC. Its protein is CASSRQGATGANVLTF.

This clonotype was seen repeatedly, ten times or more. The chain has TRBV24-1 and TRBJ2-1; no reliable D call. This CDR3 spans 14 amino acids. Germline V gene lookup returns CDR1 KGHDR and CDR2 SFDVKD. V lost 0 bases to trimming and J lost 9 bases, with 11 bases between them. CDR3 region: CATSDLQGSGEQFF. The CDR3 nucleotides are TGTGCCACCAGTGATTTGCAAGGATCGGGTGAGCAGTTCTTC.

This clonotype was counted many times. In nucleotides, the CDR3 is TGCAGTGCCCGACAGACAGGGGGGGAGGGTTACGAGCAGTACTTC. Translating gives CSARQTGGEGYEQYF. The genes are TRBV20-1 and TRBJ2-7, with 9 bases aligning to TRBD1. Germline CDR1 reads DFQATT; CDR2 reads SNEGSKA (reference sequence). V gave up 6 bases and J gave up 4 bases; unmatched junction bases: 13. The CDR3 length is 15 residues.

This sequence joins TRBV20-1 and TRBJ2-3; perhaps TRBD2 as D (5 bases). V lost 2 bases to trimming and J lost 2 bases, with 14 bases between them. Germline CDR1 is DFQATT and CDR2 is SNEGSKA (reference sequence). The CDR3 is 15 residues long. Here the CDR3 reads CSARRSGRLTDTQYF. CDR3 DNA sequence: TGCAGTGCTAGACGGAGCGGCAGGCTCACAGATACGCAGTATTTT.

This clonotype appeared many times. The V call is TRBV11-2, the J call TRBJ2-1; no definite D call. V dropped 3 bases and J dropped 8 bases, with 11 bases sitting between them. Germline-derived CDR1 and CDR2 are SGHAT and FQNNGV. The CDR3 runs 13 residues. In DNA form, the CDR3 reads TGTGCCAGCAGCTTTTGGAGCCCGGATGAGCAGTTCTTC. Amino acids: CASSFWSPDEQFF.

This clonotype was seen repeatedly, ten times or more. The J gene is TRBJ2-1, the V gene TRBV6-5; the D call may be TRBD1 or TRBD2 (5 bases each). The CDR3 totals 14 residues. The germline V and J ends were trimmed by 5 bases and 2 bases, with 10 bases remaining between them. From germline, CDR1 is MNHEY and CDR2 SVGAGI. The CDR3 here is CASSPGRTYNEQFF. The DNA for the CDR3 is TGTGCCAGCAGTCCGGGACGGACCTACAATGAGCAGTTCTTC.

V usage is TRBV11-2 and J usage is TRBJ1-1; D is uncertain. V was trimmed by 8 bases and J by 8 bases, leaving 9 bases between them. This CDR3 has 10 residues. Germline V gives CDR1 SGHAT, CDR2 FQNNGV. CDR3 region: CASASEEAFF. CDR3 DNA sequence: TGTGCCAGCGCAAGCGAGGAAGCTTTCTTT.